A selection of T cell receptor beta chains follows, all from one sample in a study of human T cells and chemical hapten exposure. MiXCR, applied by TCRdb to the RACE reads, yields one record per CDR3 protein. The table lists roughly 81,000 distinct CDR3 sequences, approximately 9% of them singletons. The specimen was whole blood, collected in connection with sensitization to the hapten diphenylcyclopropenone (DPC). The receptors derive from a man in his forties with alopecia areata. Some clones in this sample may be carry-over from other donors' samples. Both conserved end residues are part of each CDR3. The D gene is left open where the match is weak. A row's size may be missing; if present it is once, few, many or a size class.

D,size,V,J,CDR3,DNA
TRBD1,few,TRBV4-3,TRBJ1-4,CASSQDMGQYNEKLFF,TGCGCCAGCAGCCAAGATATGGGACAGTATAATGAAAAACTGTTTTTT
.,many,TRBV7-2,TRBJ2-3,CASSSRGGGSVTDTQYF,TGTGCCAGCAGCTCCCGTGGGGGCGGGAGTGTCACAGATACGCAGTATTTT
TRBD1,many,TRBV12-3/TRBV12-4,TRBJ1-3,CASSLGDRGDTIYF,TGTGCCAGCAGTTTAGGGGACAGGGGGGACACCATATATTTT
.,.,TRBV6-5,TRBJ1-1,CASSYSRGTEAFF,TGTGCCAGCAGTTACTCGAGGGGGACTGAAGCTTTCTTT
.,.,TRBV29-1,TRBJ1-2,CSAGAGLTSNYGYTF,TGCAGCGCCGGAGCGGGACTGACGTCTAACTATGGCTACACCTTC
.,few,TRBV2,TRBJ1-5,CASSERANNQPQHF,TGTGCCAGCAGTGAGAGGGCGAACAATCAGCCCCAGCATTTT
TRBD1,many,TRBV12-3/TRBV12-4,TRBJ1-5,CASSPGQGYQPQHF,TGTGCCAGCAGTCCGGGACAGGGGTATCAGCCCCAGCATTTT
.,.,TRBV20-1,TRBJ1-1,CSAQKGEAFF,TGCAGTGCCCAGAAGGGGGAAGCTTTCTTT
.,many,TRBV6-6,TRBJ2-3,CASRRQDPGDTQYF,TGTGCCAGCCGACGACAGGATCCTGGAGATACGCAGTATTTT
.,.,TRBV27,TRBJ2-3,CASSLSSGGLAGDTQYF,TGTGCCAGCAGTTTATCGAGTGGGGGACTGGCCGGCGATACGCAGTATTTT
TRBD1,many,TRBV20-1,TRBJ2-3,CSAGTVMRTDTQYF,TGCAGTGCTGGGACAGTTATGAGGACAGATACGCAGTATTTT
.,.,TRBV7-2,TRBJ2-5,CASSPFGTRSQETQYF,TGTGCCAGCAGCCCGTTTGGGACCAGAAGCCAAGAGACCCAGTACTTC
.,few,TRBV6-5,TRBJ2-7,CASSYSVSSYEQYF,TGTGCCAGCAGTTACTCGGTCAGCTCCTACGAGCAGTACTTC
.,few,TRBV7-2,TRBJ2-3,CASSQEIADTQYF,TGTGCCAGCAGCCAAGAGATCGCAGATACGCAGTATTTT
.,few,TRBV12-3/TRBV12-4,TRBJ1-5,CASSRSYSNQPQHF,TGTGCCAGCAGTCGGAGTTATAGCAATCAGCCCCAGCATTTT
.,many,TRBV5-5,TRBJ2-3,CASSTKQVADTQYF,TGTGCCAGCAGCACGAAACAGGTGGCAGATACGCAGTATTTT
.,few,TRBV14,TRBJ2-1,CASSQGTGRGSYNEQFF,TGTGCCAGCAGCCAAGGAACAGGACGGGGATCCTACAATGAGCAGTTCTTC
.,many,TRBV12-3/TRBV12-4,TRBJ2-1,CASSLDNEQFF,TGTGCCAGCAGTTTGGACAATGAGCAGTTCTTC
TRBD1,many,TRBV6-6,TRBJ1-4,CASRIGQGMEKLFF,TGTGCCAGCAGAATAGGACAGGGTATGGAAAAACTGTTTTTT
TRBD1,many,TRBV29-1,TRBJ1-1,CSVERTGENTEAFF,TGCAGCGTTGAACGGACAGGGGAGAACACTGAAGCTTTCTTT
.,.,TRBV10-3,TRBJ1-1,CAISPQGMNTEAFF,TGTGCCATCAGCCCACAAGGGATGAACACTGAAGCTTTCTTT
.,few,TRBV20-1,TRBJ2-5,CSERTVGQETQYF,TGCAGCGAAAGAACAGTGGGGCAAGAGACCCAGTACTTC
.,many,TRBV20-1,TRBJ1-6,CSAPRAGAYNSPLHF,TGCAGTGCTCCTCGCGCGGGGGCTTACAATTCACCCCTCCACTTT
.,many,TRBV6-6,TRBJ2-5,CASSYGGDQETQYF,TGTGCCAGCAGTTACGGCGGGGATCAAGAGACCCAGTACTTC
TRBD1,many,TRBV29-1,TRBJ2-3,CSVGQGAGDTQYF,TGCAGCGTTGGACAGGGGGCTGGAGATACGCAGTATTTT
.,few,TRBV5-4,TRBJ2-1,CASSPEAWDYNEQFF,TGTGCCAGCAGCCCGGAGGCGTGGGACTACAATGAGCAGTTCTTC
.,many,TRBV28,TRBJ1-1,CASRDTTFTEAFF,TGTGCCAGCCGGGACACTACGTTTACTGAAGCTTTCTTT
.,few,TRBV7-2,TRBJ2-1,CASSLLLSGDEQFF,TGTGCCAGCAGCTTACTGCTCTCGGGGGATGAGCAGTTCTTC
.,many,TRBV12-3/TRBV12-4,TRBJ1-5,CASSLGSSNQPQHF,TGTGCCAGCAGTTTAGGGTCGAGCAATCAGCCCCAGCATTTT
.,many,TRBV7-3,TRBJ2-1,CASSLMGPMAGTYNEQFF,TGTGCCAGCAGCTTAATGGGCCCGATGGCGGGAACCTACAATGAGCAGTTCTTC
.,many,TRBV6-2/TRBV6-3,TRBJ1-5,CASSFPQPQHF,TGTGCCAGCAGTTTCCCTCAGCCCCAGCATTTT
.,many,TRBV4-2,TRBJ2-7,CASSRTGNNEQYF,TGTGCCAGCAGTCGGACTGGCAACAACGAGCAGTACTTC